This is a list of T cell receptor beta chains from one sample in a study of OX40 agonist ivuxolimab in advanced cancers. Sequencing was performed with immunoSEQ multiplex PCR; in TCRdb, only in-frame clones are kept and a portion is missing. The sample yields 50,000 to 60,000 clones, 82% seen once. The input for sequencing was CD4+ or CD8+ T cells sorted from blood, taken in a trial of the OX40 agonist ivuxolimab. These receptors were collected from an adult with an advanced solid tumor such as melanoma, head and neck, liver or kidney cancer. The CDR3 runs from the conserved cysteine through the conserved F or W. The D gene is left open where the match is weak. Only part of the rows carry a size: once, few, many, or a class if the clone is expanded.

cdr3_length	j_call	d_call	clone_size	v_call	cdr3_aa	cdr3_nt
13	TRBJ2-7	TRBD1	-	TRBV6-1	CASSAGTAYEQYF	TGTGCCAGCAGCGCCGGGACAGCCTACGAGCAGTACTTC
21	TRBJ2-1	TRBD2	-	TRBV2	CASSEAGRGSGGLQSYNEQFF	TGTGCCAGCAGTGAAGCGGGGAGGGGTAGCGGGGGATTACAGTCCTACAATGAGCAGTTCTTC
18	TRBJ2-5	TRBD2	-	TRBV19	CASSPPIAGGPRSETQYF	TGTGCCAGTAGCCCCCCAATAGCGGGAGGGCCCAGGTCAGAGACCCAGTACTTC
13	TRBJ1-2	-	-	TRBV6-5	CASSYSRGRIYTF	TGTGCCAGCAGTTACTCGAGGGGCCGCATTTACACCTTC
16	TRBJ1-5	TRBD1	-	TRBV7-2	CASSRDSPSSNQPQHF	TGTGCCAGCAGCCGGGACAGCCCATCGAGCAATCAGCCCCAGCATTTT
12	TRBJ1-1	-	few	TRBV6-6	CASGRRGTEAFF	TGTGCCAGCGGGCGACGGGGCACTGAAGCTTTCTTT
19	TRBJ2-1	TRBD2	-	TRBV7-3	CASSLRFGTSGSRSNEQFF	TGTGCCAGCAGCTTAAGGTTCGGGACTAGCGGGAGCAGATCGAATGAGCAGTTCTTC
16	TRBJ2-1	TRBD2	-	TRBV4-2	CASSQQAGSSYNEQFF	TGTGCCAGCAGCCAGCAAGCGGGGAGCTCCTACAATGAGCAGTTCTTC
13	TRBJ1-6	-	few	TRBV7-8	CASSQSRNSPLHF	TGTGCCAGCAGCCAATCACGAAATTCACCCCTCCACTTT
15	TRBJ2-5	TRBD2	-	TRBV19	CASSARETSGKTQYF	TGTGCCAGTAGTGCTCGAGAGACTAGCGGCAAGACCCAGTACTTC
15	TRBJ2-7	TRBD2	-	TRBV7-2	CASSLRGTKPYEQYF	TGTGCCAGCAGCTTACGGGGGACTAAACCATACGAGCAGTACTTC
15	TRBJ2-1	TRBD2	-	TRBV11-2	CASSPRGLAGSEQFF	TGTGCCAGCAGCCCCCGTGGCCTAGCGGGGAGTGAGCAGTTCTTC
13	TRBJ2-7	TRBD1	-	TRBV18	CASSHDRGYEQYF	TGTGCCAGCTCACACGACAGGGGATACGAGCAGTACTTC
13	TRBJ2-2	TRBD2	-	TRBV11-2	CASSSNSGRELTF	TGTGCCAGCAGCTCCAATAGCGGGAGGGAGCTCACATTT
13	TRBJ2-2	-	few	TRBV18	CASSRGQTGELFF	TGTGCCAGCTCACGGGGTCAGACCGGGGAGCTGTTTTTT
12	TRBJ1-1	-	once	TRBV10-2	CASSEREAEAFF	TGCGCCAGCAGTGAACGGGAGGCTGAAGCTTTCTTT
13	TRBJ2-1	-	-	TRBV29-1	CSVGRTQDNEQFF	TGCAGCGTTGGGAGGACTCAAGACAATGAGCAGTTCTTC
12	TRBJ2-2	-	-	TRBV30	CAWGRVTGELFF	TGTGCCTGGGGCAGGGTCACCGGGGAGCTGTTTTTT
13	TRBJ2-5	-	-	TRBV30	CACSHRVGETQYF	TGTGCCTGTTCCCACAGGGTAGGGGAGACCCAGTACTTC
15	TRBJ2-7	TRBD1	-	TRBV6-5	CASSPRTGGSYEQYF	TGTGCCAGCAGCCCTCGGACAGGTGGTTCCTACGAGCAGTACTTC
17	TRBJ1-1	-	many	TRBV28	CASSLFGRVGPNTEAFF	TGTGCCAGCAGTTTATTCGGCAGGGTTGGGCCGAACACTGAAGCTTTCTTT
16	TRBJ2-3	TRBD2	-	TRBV4-3	CASSQVSGGSTDTQYF	TGCGCCAGCAGCCAAGTCAGCGGGGGGTCCACAGATACGCAGTATTTT
13	TRBJ2-3	-	few	TRBV19	CASSRKGTDTQYF	TGTGCCAGTAGTCGGAAGGGCACAGATACGCAGTATTTT
16	TRBJ1-1	-	-	TRBV30	CAWSVPPGGPNTEAFF	TGTGCCTGGAGTGTACCCCCTGGGGGGCCTAACACTGAAGCTTTCTTT
15	TRBJ1-5	-	few	TRBV5-6	CASSRGGGTGQPQHF	TGTGCCAGCAGCAGGGGAGGGGGAACGGGACAGCCCCAGCATTTT